This is a list of T cell receptor beta chains from one sample in a study of Graves' ophthalmopathy and Graves' hyperthyroidism. TCRdb recomputed calls from the multiplex PCR reads with MiXCR, one row per CDR3 protein. The table includes about 400,000 distinct CDR3 sequences, about a sixth detected once. The specimen was peripheral blood. The origin of the receptors is a woman aged 18-29 years with Graves' ophthalmopathy. Both conserved end residues are part of each CDR3. The D gene is left open where the match is weak. Clone size, where shown, is once, few, many, or a class for clones that have expanded.

CDR3,DNA,J,D,size,V
CASSLIGVGRNTEAFF,TGTGCCAGCAGCTTAATCGGAGTAGGGCGGAACACTGAAGCTTTCTTT,TRBJ1-1,-,many,TRBV11-2
CASSSAPGQYSNQPQHF,TGTGCCAGCAGCTCCGCTCCGGGACAGTATAGCAATCAGCCCCAGCATTTT,TRBJ1-5,TRBD1,many,TRBV7-8
CASSLANALHYEQYF,TGTGCCAGCAGCTTAGCTAACGCCTTACACTACGAGCAGTACTTC,TRBJ2-7,-,many,TRBV7-2
CASSPRTAGMNTEAFF,TGTGCCAGTAGTCCCCGGACGGCTGGAATGAACACTGAAGCTTTCTTT,TRBJ1-1,-,many,TRBV19
CASSSAVAGASYEQYF,TGTGCCAGCAGTTCCGCCGTAGCGGGAGCGTCCTACGAGCAGTACTTC,TRBJ2-7,TRBD2,once,TRBV6-5
CATSAPRANQETQYF,TGTGCCACCAGTGCCCCCCGGGCGAACCAAGAGACCCAGTACTTC,TRBJ2-5,-,many,TRBV24-1
CASSPQDSHPIYEQYF,TGTGCCAGCAGTCCCCAGGACAGCCACCCAATCTACGAGCAGTACTTC,TRBJ2-7,-,many,TRBV27
CASRNRGQPQHF,TGTGCCAGTAGGAACAGGGGTCAGCCCCAGCATTTT,TRBJ1-5,TRBD1,many,TRBV19
CASSGHIQETQYF,TGTGCCAGCAGCGGACACATCCAAGAGACCCAGTACTTC,TRBJ2-5,-,few,TRBV6-1
CASSSTLAFHEQYF,TGTGCCAGCAGCTCTACGCTAGCGTTCCACGAGCAGTACTTC,TRBJ2-7,-,many,TRBV7-2
CASSRQGDGEAFF,TGTGCCAGCAGCCGTCAGGGAGATGGTGAAGCTTTCTTT,TRBJ1-1,-,many,TRBV7-2
CASSPTRGDYNSPLHF,TGTGCCAGCAGCCCCACCCGGGGGGACTATAATTCACCCCTCCACTTT,TRBJ1-6,-,many,TRBV7-2
CSAIAGLSSYEQYF,TGCAGTGCTATAGCGGGCCTCAGCTCCTACGAGCAGTACTTC,TRBJ2-7,TRBD2,many,TRBV20-1
CASSEWFVGNTIYF,TGTGCCAGCAGTGAATGGTTTGTTGGAAACACCATATATTTT,TRBJ1-3,-,-,TRBV2
CASSTKRNTIYF,TGTGCCAGCTCTACTAAAAGAAACACCATATATTTT,TRBJ1-3,-,few,TRBV6-1
CASSLADSQETQYF,TGTGCCAGCAGTTTAGCAGATTCCCAAGAGACCCAGTACTTC,TRBJ2-5,-,many,TRBV28
CASSPLVGKGAEAFF,TGTGCCAGCAGCCCACTCGTCGGGAAGGGCGCTGAAGCTTTCTTT,TRBJ1-1,-,many,TRBV14
CAGGPGARRTEAFF,TGTGCTGGGGGGCCGGGGGCACGCCGCACTGAAGCTTTCTTT,TRBJ1-1,-,many,TRBV6-1
CASSLEGANTGELFF,TGTGCCAGCAGTTTAGAGGGAGCGAACACCGGGGAGCTGTTTTTT,TRBJ2-2,-,many,TRBV6-4
CASSLKQPITEQYF,TGTGCCAGCAGCTTAAAACAGCCTATAACCGAGCAGTACTTC,TRBJ2-7,-,many,TRBV11-2
CASSPSGQGRTEAFF,TGTGCCAGCTCACCTTCGGGACAGGGGCGGACTGAAGCTTTCTTT,TRBJ1-1,TRBD1,-,TRBV18
CASSFTTTGPNQPQHF,TGTGCCAGCAGTTTCACTACGACGGGACCTAATCAGCCCCAGCATTTT,TRBJ1-5,-,many,TRBV6-5
CASTSTAYSNQPQHF,TGTGCCAGCACCTCGACAGCATATAGCAATCAGCCCCAGCATTTT,TRBJ1-5,-,many,TRBV28
CAITIDRNTEAFF,TGTGCCATCACTATAGACAGGAACACTGAAGCTTTCTTT,TRBJ1-1,-,many,TRBV10-3
CASREDKKGNQPQHF,TGTGCCAGTAGGGAGGACAAGAAGGGCAATCAGCCCCAGCATTTT,TRBJ1-5,-,many,TRBV19
CAWSRQASYEQYF,TGTGCCTGGAGTAGGCAGGCGAGCTACGAGCAGTACTTC,TRBJ2-7,-,once,TRBV30
CAWSEGGLTEAFF,TGTGCCTGGAGCGAGGGGGGACTCACTGAAGCTTTCTTT,TRBJ1-1,-,-,TRBV30
CSASGQGWEETQYF,TGCAGTGCCTCCGGACAGGGATGGGAAGAGACCCAGTACTTC,TRBJ2-5,TRBD1,many,TRBV20-1
CSARGAGGGEGTEAFF,TGCAGTGCTAGAGGGGCAGGGGGCGGGGAAGGCACTGAAGCTTTCTTT,TRBJ1-1,TRBD1,many,TRBV20-1
CSARGARESYF,TGCAGTGCTAGAGGGGCACGGGAGTCGTACTTC,TRBJ2-7,-,once,TRBV20-1
CSAGTGLGFGSNQPQHF,TGCAGTGCCGGGACAGGGCTTGGGTTCGGGAGCAATCAGCCCCAGCATTTT,TRBJ1-5,TRBD1,many,TRBV20-1
CATSRDRSSYEQYF,TGTGCCACCAGCAGAGATCGAAGCTCCTACGAGCAGTACTTC,TRBJ2-7,-,-,TRBV15
CATSRPNRVRNQPQHF,TGTGCCACCAGCAGACCAAACAGGGTACGCAATCAGCCCCAGCATTTT,TRBJ1-5,-,many,TRBV15
CASSPLGTEAFF,TGTGCCAGCAGCCCGTTAGGCACTGAAGCTTTCTTT,TRBJ1-1,-,many,TRBV7-2